The 17 T cell receptor beta chains below all came from one sample that was sequenced in a study of Ad26.COV2.S vaccination and SARS-CoV-2 variants. Sequencing used immunoSEQ multiplex PCR; TCRdb keeps in-frame clones, though not all of them. The sample contains about 480,000 clones, roughly 89% of which appear only once. Treatment described: about 20 received Ad26.COV2.S at low or high dose, single or two shots; about 5 received placebo; per-sample allocation not given. Collection of samples fell on day 63 after the first vaccine or placebo injection. Source: peripheral blood, taken in a trial of Ad26.COV2.S vaccine versus placebo. Receptors originate from a person between 18 and 65 years old who received the Ad26.COV2.S COVID-19 vaccine or a placebo.

This clone was detected once. The chain couples TRBV28 to TRBJ2-3; 8 bases line up with TRBD2. Per germline, CDR1 MDHEN and CDR2 SYDVKM. J lost 1 base, V lost 3 bases, and 6 bases had no gene match. The CDR3 has 16 amino acids. CDR3 protein: CASSFGTSFRTDTQYF. DNA of the CDR3: TGTGCCAGCAGTTTCGGGACTAGTTTTCGCACAGATACGCAGTATTTT.

This clone was seen repeatedly, ten times or more. The rearrangement joins TRBV5-1 to TRBJ1-2, with TRBD1 matching 8 bases. Germline trimming cut 0 bases from V and 7 bases from J; bases unmatched to any gene: 14. The germline V gene encodes CDR1 SGHRS and CDR2 YFSETQ. CDR3 size: 17 residues. The CDR3 DNA reads TGCGCCAGCAGCTTGGCAGGGGGCGAACTCCGAGGGCGTGGCTACACCTTC. Translating gives CASSLAGGELRGRGYTF.

This rearrangement joins TRBV28 to TRBJ2-2; D possibly matches TRBD1 or TRBD2 (6 bases each). V shed 7 bases and J shed 0 bases, with 12 bases lying between them. Per the germline V gene, CDR1 is MDHEN and CDR2 is SYDVKM. This CDR3 spans 15 amino acids. The chain's CDR3 is CASNKGGPNTGELFF. The CDR3 region has the DNA TGTGCCAGCAATAAGGGGGGCCCGAACACCGGGGAGCTGTTTTTT. The whole variable domain, remainder taken from reference TRBV28 and TRBJ2-2, is DVKVTQSSRYLVKRTGEKVFLECVQDMDHENMFWYRQDPGLGLRLIYFSYDVKMKEKGDIPEGYSVSREKKERFSLILESASTNQTSMYLCASNKGGPNTGELFFGEGSRLTVL.

The sample holds one count of this clone. V usage is TRBV20-1 and J usage is TRBJ2-3; D remains unclear. Trimming cost V 3 bases and J 7 bases, with 8 bases left between them. Germline V CDR1 and CDR2: DFQATT, SNEGSKA (reference sequence). The CDR3 loop spans 11 amino acids. CDR3 sequence (DNA): TGCAGTGCTAGCGGTCCCCATACGCAGTATTTT. The encoded protein is CSASGPHTQYF.

J is TRBJ1-6 and V is TRBV7-8, with no clear D. The CDR3 has 14 amino acids. V dropped 2 bases and J dropped 9 bases, with 11 bases sitting between them. CDR1 and CDR2 from the germline V gene are SGHVS and FQNEAQ. The CDR3 reads CASSLREGGSPLHF. The CDR3 DNA sequence: TGTGCCAGCAGCTTAAGGGAGGGTGGTTCACCCCTCCACTTT.

This clone was counted ten times or more. The chain employs TRBV28 and TRBJ1-5; no reliable D call. CDR1 and CDR2 from the germline V gene are MDHEN and SYDVKM. This CDR3 region has 13 residues. Deletions cut 5 bases from V and 4 bases from J, with 9 bases between. The CDR3 region has the DNA TGTGCCAGCAGTCCTTCGTGGAATCAGCCCCAGCATTTT. As protein: CASSPSWNQPQHF. The whole variable domain, remainder taken from reference TRBV28 and TRBJ1-5, is DVKVTQSSRYLVKRTGEKVFLECVQDMDHENMFWYRQDPGLGLRLIYFSYDVKMKEKGDIPEGYSVSREKKERFSLILESASTNQTSMYLCASSPSWNQPQHFGDGTRLSIL.

V gene TRBV5-1 combines with J gene TRBJ1-5; D is unresolved. V was clipped by 4 bases and J by 2 bases, with 10 bases between them. CDR1 is SGHRS and CDR2 is YFSETQ in the germline V gene. The CDR3 is 14 amino acids. The DNA for the CDR3 is TGCGCCAGCAGCCCGACACTAGGCAATCAGCCCCAGCATTTT. Translation gives CASSPTLGNQPQHF.

The chain combines TRBV28 with TRBJ2-7; 12 positions agree with TRBD2. This CDR3 has 16 amino acids. The trim removed 4 bases at V and 5 bases at J, leaving 9 bases unmatched. CDR1 is MDHEN, CDR2 SYDVKM, per germline. This CDR3 reads CASSSTSGRLFNEQYF. In nucleotides, the CDR3 is TGTGCCAGCAGTTCGACTAGCGGGAGACTCTTTAACGAGCAGTACTTC.

In this sample, this clone turned up once. This chain uses TRBV2 with TRBJ1-5; the D gene is possibly TRBD1 (5 bases). The CDR3 loop spans 15 amino acids. Germline CDR1 reads SNHLY; CDR2 reads FYNNEI. V was cut by 2 bases and J by 1 base, with 9 bases left in between. The CDR3 bases are TGTGCCAGCAGTGAACTGACAGACAGCAATCAGCCCCAGCATTTT. This gives the protein CASSELTDSNQPQHF.

J is TRBJ2-6 and V is TRBV9; D not resolved. The V and J ends lost 4 bases and 7 bases respectively, with 18 bases between them. CDR1 and CDR2 (germline): SGDLS, YYNGEE. This CDR3 spans 16 amino acids. Written as DNA, the CDR3 is TGTGCCAGCAGCCCCTACACGAGTAATAGAGCCAACGTCCTGACTTTC. This encodes CASSPYTSNRANVLTF.

The V gene is TRBV11-3, the J gene TRBJ2-1; possible D gene TRBD1, 5 bases. From germline, CDR1 is SGHNT and CDR2 YENEEA. Deletions cut 5 bases from V and 6 bases from J, with 17 bases between. The CDR3 covers 15 residues. CDR3 in DNA: TGTGCCAGCAGCCCACCCAACAGGCGGAGCAATGAGCAGTTCTTC. It yields the protein CASSPPNRRSNEQFF.

V and J are TRBV5-8 and TRBJ1-1, with D maybe TRBD1 (5 bases). This CDR3 is built from 13 residues. Germline V gene lookup returns CDR1 SGHTS and CDR2 YDEGEE. V lost 2 bases and J lost 6, with 11 bases in between. The CDR3 coding sequence is TGTGCCAGCAGCTTTTCTGCCAGGGCTGAAGCTTTCTTT. Translated: CASSFSARAEAFF.

The chain uses TRBV7-2 and TRBJ2-1; 11 nucleotides agree with TRBD2. The V and J ends lost 2 bases and 5 bases, in that order; junction bases with no gene match: 8. Germline V gene data show CDR1 as SGHTA and CDR2 as FQGNSA. The CDR3 spans 17 residues. CDR3 in DNA: TGTGCCAGCAGCTTATTCCTAGCGGGAGGCCCTAACAATGAGCAGTTCTTC. It specifies CASSLFLAGGPNNEQFF.

The chain couples TRBV3-1 (or the pseudogene TRBV3-2) to TRBJ1-3; D possibly corresponds to TRBD1 (5 bases). The CDR3 length is 15 residues. CDR1 is LGHDT and CDR2 is YNNKEL in the germline V gene (reference sequence). Trimming stripped 0 bases from V and 4 bases from J, with 10 bases between. The CDR3 reads CASSQEAGRGNTIYF. The CDR3 DNA follows: TGTGCCAGCAGCCAAGAGGCAGGGCGAGGAAACACCATATATTTT.

V usage is TRBV7-2 and J usage is TRBJ2-2; no reliable D call. Germline V CDR1 and CDR2: SGHTA, FQGNSA. The CDR3 covers 15 residues. V lost 1 base, J lost 1 base, and 7 bases lay in between. CDR3 nucleotides: TGTGCCAGCAGCTTAGAGTCTGGGAACACCGGGGAGCTGTTTTTT. Translated, it gives CASSLESGNTGELFF. Combining the CDR3 with reference TRBV7-2 and TRBJ2-2 gives the whole variable domain GAGVSQSPSNKVTEKGKDVELRCDPISGHTALYWYRQSLGQGLEFLIYFQGNSAPDKSGLPSDRFSAERTGGSVSTLTIQRTQQEDSAVYLCASSLESGNTGELFFGEGSRLTVL.

V and J are TRBV2 and TRBJ2-3; 9 bases are shared with TRBD2. The junction had 13 bases not matched to a gene; V was cut back by 4 bases and J by 5 bases. The CDR3 has 17 residues. Germline V gene lookup returns CDR1 SNHLY and CDR2 FYNNEI. CDR3: CASSGVLAGLTGDTQYF. CDR3 coding DNA: TGTGCCAGCAGTGGAGTCCTAGCGGGGCTAACTGGAGATACGCAGTATTTT.

This chain links TRBV24-1 with TRBJ2-2; 8 nucleotides align to TRBD2. Germline CDR1 KGHDR, CDR2 SFDVKD. The CDR3 sequence is 16 residues long. The V gene end was trimmed by 6 bases and the J gene end by 0 bases; junction bases not matched to a gene: 5. The CDR3 coding sequence is TGTGCCACCAGTCCTAGCGGGCCTACGAACACCGGGGAGCTGTTTTTT. Its translation: CATSPSGPTNTGELFF.